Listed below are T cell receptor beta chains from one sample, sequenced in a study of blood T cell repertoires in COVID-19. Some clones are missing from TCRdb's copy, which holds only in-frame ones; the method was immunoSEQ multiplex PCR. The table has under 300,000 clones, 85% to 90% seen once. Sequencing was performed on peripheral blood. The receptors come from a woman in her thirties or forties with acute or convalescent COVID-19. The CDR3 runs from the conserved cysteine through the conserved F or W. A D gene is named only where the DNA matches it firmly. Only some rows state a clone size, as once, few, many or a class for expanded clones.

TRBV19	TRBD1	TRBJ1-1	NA	TGTGCCAGTACCCTGGGGCTATGGACAGGGAACACTGAAGCTTTCTTT	CASTLGLWTGNTEAFF
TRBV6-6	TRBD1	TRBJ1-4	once	TGTGCCAGCAGCCGCGGACAGGAGGGTGAAAAACTGTTTTTT	CASSRGQEGEKLFF
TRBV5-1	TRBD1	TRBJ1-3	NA	TGCGCCAGCAGCCCGTTTGTGTCGGACAGGGGGCTGGGAGGAAACACCATATATTTT	CASSPFVSDRGLGGNTIYF
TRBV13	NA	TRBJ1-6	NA	TGTGCCAGCAGTCCCGGGGGGTCACCCCTCCACTTT	CASSPGGSPLHF
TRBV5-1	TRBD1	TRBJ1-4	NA	TGCGCCAGCAGCTTGGACAGGGGAACAGAAAAACTGTTTTTT	CASSLDRGTEKLFF
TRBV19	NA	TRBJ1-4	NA	TGTGCCAGTAGTGTCCTCACGGGGGAGGGTGAAAAACTGTTTTTT	CASSVLTGEGEKLFF
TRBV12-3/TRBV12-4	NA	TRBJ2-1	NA	TGTGCCAGCAGTTTTAAATATGAGCAGTTCTTC	CASSFKYEQFF
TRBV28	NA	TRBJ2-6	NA	TGTGCCAGCAATCACCCGGGCTCTGGGGCCAACGTCCTGACTTTC	CASNHPGSGANVLTF
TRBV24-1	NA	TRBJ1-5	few	TGTGCCACAGGGGAGGGGCGAGGGAATCAGCCCCAGCATTTT	CATGEGRGNQPQHF
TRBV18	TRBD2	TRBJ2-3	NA	TGTGCCAGCTCACCACCGGTAGCGGGGGCGGAAGATACGCAGTATTTT	CASSPPVAGAEDTQYF
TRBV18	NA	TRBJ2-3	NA	TGTGCCAGCTCACCACCGAATCAGGGTAGCACAGATACGCAGTATTTT	CASSPPNQGSTDTQYF
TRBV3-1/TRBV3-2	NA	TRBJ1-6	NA	TGTGCCAGCAGCCAAGCGGCAGGGGTCGATTCACCCCTCCACTTT	CASSQAAGVDSPLHF
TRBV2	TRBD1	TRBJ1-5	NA	TGTGCCAGCAGGGCCGGGACAGGGGGAAATCAGCCCCAGCATTTT	CASRAGTGGNQPQHF
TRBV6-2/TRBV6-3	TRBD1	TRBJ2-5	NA	TGTGCCAGCAGTTACTCGAATCAGGGGGCGCGAGAGACCCAGTACTTC	CASSYSNQGARETQYF
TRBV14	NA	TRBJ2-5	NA	TGTGCCAGCAGCCTTAAACAGGGATCAGAGACCCAGTACTTC	CASSLKQGSETQYF
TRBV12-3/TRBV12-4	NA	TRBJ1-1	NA	TGTGCCAGCAGTTTACCCCGAGTCACTGAAGCTTTCTTT	CASSLPRVTEAFF
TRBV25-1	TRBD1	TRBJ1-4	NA	TGTGCCAGCAGTGCGGAAGGGGGCGCCGGTGAAAAACTGTTTTTT	CASSAEGGAGEKLFF
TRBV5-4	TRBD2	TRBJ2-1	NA	TGTGCCAGCAGCTTGCAAGCGGGACCTAACAATGAGCAGTTCTTC	CASSLQAGPNNEQFF
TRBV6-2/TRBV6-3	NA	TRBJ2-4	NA	TGTGCCAGCAGTACCCGGGGTTTCCTAGCCAAAAACATTCAGTACTTC	CASSTRGFLAKNIQYF
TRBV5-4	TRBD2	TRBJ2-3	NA	TGTGCCAGCAGCTTGTTGGCGGGGGGGTTCACAGATACGCAGTATTTT	CASSLLAGGFTDTQYF
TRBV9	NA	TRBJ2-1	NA	TGTGCCAGCAGCGTAGCAGGGAACTCCTACAATGAGCAGTTCTTC	CASSVAGNSYNEQFF
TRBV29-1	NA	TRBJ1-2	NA	TGCAGCGTTGGGGGCGGGGGATCTAACTATGGCTACACCTTC	CSVGGGGSNYGYTF
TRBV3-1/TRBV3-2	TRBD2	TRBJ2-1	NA	TGTGCCAGCAGCCAAGTGAGGCGGACTAGCGGGGGCAACTCTCCCAATGAGCAGTTCTTC	CASSQVRRTSGGNSPNEQFF
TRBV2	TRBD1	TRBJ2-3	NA	TGTGCCAGCAGGGAGGGACAGGGCACAGATACGCAGTATTTT	CASREGQGTDTQYF
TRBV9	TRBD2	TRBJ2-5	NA	TGTGCCAGTCTCCCCGGACTAGTGATCGAGACCCAGTACTTC	CASLPGLVIETQYF
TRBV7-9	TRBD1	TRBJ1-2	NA	TGTGCCAGCAGCTCTAGGGACAGGGGCATTGGCTACACCTTC	CASSSRDRGIGYTF
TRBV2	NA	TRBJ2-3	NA	TGTGCCAGCAGTGGTGCACAGGGTAGCACAGATACGCAGTATTTT	CASSGAQGSTDTQYF
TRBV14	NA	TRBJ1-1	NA	TGTGCCAGCAGCCAAGTCGGGGGGACCGCCACTGAAGCTTTCTTT	CASSQVGGTATEAFF
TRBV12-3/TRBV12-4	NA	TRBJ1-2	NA	TGTGCCAGCAGCTGGGGGGGCGGCTACACCTTC	CASSWGGGYTF
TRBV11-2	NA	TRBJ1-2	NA	TGTGCCAGCAGCTTAGGATCAGGGCACTATGGCTACACCTTC	CASSLGSGHYGYTF
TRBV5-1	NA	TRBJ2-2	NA	TGCGCCAGCAGCTTGTCGAGCAGGACGAACACCGGGGAGCTGTTTTTT	CASSLSSRTNTGELFF
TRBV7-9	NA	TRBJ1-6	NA	TGTGCCAGCAGCCCCGTATTTGGGGGGAGAATTTCACCCCTCCACTTT	CASSPVFGGRISPLHF
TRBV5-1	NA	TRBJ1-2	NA	TGCGCCAGCAGCCGAGACCCATCCTGGGAGGGCTATGGCTACACCTTC	CASSRDPSWEGYGYTF
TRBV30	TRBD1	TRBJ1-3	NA	TGTGCCTGGAGTACCGGGACAGGGGCCAACACCATATATTTT	CAWSTGTGANTIYF
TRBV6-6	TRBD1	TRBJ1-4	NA	TGTGCCAGCAATCAACAGGGGGCTTTTGAAAAACTGTTTTTT	CASNQQGAFEKLFF
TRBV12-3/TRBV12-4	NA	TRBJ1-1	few	TGTGCCAGCAGCTGGCAGGTTGAAGCTTTCTTT	CASSWQVEAFF
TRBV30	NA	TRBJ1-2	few	TGTGCCTGGAGAGGTCGGACGGACAAAGCGAGTGGCTACACCTTC	CAWRGRTDKASGYTF
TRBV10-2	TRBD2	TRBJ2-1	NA	TGCGCCAGCAGTGAGTCGGTCGGGACTAGCGGGGGGCTCAGCTCCTACAATGAGCAGTTCTTC	CASSESVGTSGGLSSYNEQFF
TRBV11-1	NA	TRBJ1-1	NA	TGTGCCAGCAGCTTAGATGCAGGGCGCACTGAAGCTTTCTTT	CASSLDAGRTEAFF
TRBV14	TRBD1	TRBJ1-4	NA	TGTGCCAGCAGTACAGGGGGCGGAAGGAATGAAAAACTGTTTTTT	CASSTGGGRNEKLFF
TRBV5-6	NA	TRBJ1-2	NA	TGTGCCAGCAGCTTTCGGAACAGTTATGGCTACACCTTC	CASSFRNSYGYTF
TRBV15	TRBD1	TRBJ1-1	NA	TGTGCCACCAGCAGGGACAGGGGGGCGAACACTGAAGCTTTCTTT	CATSRDRGANTEAFF
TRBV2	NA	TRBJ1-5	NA	TGTGCCAGCAGTGAACCGGGAGTGAAGTATAGCAATCAGCCCCAGCATTTT	CASSEPGVKYSNQPQHF
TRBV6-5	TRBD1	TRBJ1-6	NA	TGTGCCAGCAGTTCCGCCGGGACAGTTAATTCACCCCTCCACTTT	CASSSAGTVNSPLHF
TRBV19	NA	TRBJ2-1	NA	TGTGCCAGTAGTTCGTACAATGAGCAGTTCTTC	CASSSYNEQFF
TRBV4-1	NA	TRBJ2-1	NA	TGCGCCAGCAGCCGGCGACTAGAGGATGAGCAGTTCTTC	CASSRRLEDEQFF
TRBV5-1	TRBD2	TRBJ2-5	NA	TGCGCCAGCAGCGTGGGGACTAGCGGGGGGGCCGGAGAGACCCAGTACTTC	CASSVGTSGGAGETQYF
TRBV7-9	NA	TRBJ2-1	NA	TGTGCCAGCAGTCTGGTTGGGGGGAACCATGAGCAGTTCTTC	CASSLVGGNHEQFF
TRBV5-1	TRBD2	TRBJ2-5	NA	TGCGCCAGCAGGCCTGAGCGGGGGATTCAAGAGACCCAGTACTTC	CASRPERGIQETQYF
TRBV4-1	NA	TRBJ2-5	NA	TGCGCCAGCAGCTACCGGGGAGGGACAGGACGCCAAGAGACCCAGTACTTC	CASSYRGGTGRQETQYF